This T cell receptor (beta chain) was identified in a study of CD8+CD57+ T cells in acquired aplastic anemia. As for the study in general: Sorted CD4+ plus CD8+ cells gave DNA averaging about 3 ug. The study's findings and limits: Researchers reported that CD8+ Simpson's diversity was not significantly different in patients versus controls.

This clonotype was counted ten times or more. The target antigen is unknown. Patients picked for sequencing had shown CD8+CD57+ cell expansion detected by flow cytometry. V gave up 8 bases and J gave up 9 bases, with 13 bases separating them. The CDR3 extends over 11 amino acids. Genomic DNA provided the template from which TCR beta VDJ and CDR3 profiles were obtained. TCRdb re-analysed the reads in MiXCR, keeping a single row per CDR3 protein. The repertoire includes 400,000 to 600,000 distinct CDR3 sequences, more than 25% of them detected once, and 0.8% to 0.85% sits in the top ten. The chain carries TRBV12-3 or TRBV12-4 and TRBJ1-1; D remains ambiguous. Sequencing input: sorted CD4+, CD8+, or CD8+CD57+ T cells (not recorded which) from PBMCs. The sequence was collected from a human donor with aplastic anemia. The CDR3 here is CASQETAKAFF. CDR3 nucleotides: TGTGCCAGCCAAGAAACAGCGAAAGCTTTCTTT.